This T cell receptor beta chain appears in the sequencing data of a study of T cells in Graves' hyperthyroidism and ophthalmopathy. RNA transcripts yielded amplified TCR beta CDR3 regions. First-round RT-PCR of the TCR CDR3 relied on the HTBI primer set. TCRdb ran MiXCR on the multiplex PCR reads and lists one entry per CDR3 protein. The table lists approximately 520,000 distinct CDR3 sequences, about 24% of them singletons, with approximately 10% in the top ten. Together with thyroid ultrasound, orbital computed tomography, serum thyroxine and TRAb, clinical symptoms were used for diagnoses. The sequenced sample consisted of blood. This clonotype was obtained from a woman between 25 and 40 years old with Graves' ophthalmopathy.

The CDR3 region has the DNA TGTGCCAGCAGTGAGTTCGGGGGAGGACAGGGGGCTGATGGCTACACCTTC. It encodes CASSEFGGGQGADGYTF. J is TRBJ1-2 and V is TRBV6-1, with 11 bases aligning to TRBD1. In germline, CDR1 is MNHNS, CDR2 SASEGT. This CDR3 has 17 residues. The V and J ends lost 3 bases and 6 bases, in that order; junction bases with no gene match: 12.